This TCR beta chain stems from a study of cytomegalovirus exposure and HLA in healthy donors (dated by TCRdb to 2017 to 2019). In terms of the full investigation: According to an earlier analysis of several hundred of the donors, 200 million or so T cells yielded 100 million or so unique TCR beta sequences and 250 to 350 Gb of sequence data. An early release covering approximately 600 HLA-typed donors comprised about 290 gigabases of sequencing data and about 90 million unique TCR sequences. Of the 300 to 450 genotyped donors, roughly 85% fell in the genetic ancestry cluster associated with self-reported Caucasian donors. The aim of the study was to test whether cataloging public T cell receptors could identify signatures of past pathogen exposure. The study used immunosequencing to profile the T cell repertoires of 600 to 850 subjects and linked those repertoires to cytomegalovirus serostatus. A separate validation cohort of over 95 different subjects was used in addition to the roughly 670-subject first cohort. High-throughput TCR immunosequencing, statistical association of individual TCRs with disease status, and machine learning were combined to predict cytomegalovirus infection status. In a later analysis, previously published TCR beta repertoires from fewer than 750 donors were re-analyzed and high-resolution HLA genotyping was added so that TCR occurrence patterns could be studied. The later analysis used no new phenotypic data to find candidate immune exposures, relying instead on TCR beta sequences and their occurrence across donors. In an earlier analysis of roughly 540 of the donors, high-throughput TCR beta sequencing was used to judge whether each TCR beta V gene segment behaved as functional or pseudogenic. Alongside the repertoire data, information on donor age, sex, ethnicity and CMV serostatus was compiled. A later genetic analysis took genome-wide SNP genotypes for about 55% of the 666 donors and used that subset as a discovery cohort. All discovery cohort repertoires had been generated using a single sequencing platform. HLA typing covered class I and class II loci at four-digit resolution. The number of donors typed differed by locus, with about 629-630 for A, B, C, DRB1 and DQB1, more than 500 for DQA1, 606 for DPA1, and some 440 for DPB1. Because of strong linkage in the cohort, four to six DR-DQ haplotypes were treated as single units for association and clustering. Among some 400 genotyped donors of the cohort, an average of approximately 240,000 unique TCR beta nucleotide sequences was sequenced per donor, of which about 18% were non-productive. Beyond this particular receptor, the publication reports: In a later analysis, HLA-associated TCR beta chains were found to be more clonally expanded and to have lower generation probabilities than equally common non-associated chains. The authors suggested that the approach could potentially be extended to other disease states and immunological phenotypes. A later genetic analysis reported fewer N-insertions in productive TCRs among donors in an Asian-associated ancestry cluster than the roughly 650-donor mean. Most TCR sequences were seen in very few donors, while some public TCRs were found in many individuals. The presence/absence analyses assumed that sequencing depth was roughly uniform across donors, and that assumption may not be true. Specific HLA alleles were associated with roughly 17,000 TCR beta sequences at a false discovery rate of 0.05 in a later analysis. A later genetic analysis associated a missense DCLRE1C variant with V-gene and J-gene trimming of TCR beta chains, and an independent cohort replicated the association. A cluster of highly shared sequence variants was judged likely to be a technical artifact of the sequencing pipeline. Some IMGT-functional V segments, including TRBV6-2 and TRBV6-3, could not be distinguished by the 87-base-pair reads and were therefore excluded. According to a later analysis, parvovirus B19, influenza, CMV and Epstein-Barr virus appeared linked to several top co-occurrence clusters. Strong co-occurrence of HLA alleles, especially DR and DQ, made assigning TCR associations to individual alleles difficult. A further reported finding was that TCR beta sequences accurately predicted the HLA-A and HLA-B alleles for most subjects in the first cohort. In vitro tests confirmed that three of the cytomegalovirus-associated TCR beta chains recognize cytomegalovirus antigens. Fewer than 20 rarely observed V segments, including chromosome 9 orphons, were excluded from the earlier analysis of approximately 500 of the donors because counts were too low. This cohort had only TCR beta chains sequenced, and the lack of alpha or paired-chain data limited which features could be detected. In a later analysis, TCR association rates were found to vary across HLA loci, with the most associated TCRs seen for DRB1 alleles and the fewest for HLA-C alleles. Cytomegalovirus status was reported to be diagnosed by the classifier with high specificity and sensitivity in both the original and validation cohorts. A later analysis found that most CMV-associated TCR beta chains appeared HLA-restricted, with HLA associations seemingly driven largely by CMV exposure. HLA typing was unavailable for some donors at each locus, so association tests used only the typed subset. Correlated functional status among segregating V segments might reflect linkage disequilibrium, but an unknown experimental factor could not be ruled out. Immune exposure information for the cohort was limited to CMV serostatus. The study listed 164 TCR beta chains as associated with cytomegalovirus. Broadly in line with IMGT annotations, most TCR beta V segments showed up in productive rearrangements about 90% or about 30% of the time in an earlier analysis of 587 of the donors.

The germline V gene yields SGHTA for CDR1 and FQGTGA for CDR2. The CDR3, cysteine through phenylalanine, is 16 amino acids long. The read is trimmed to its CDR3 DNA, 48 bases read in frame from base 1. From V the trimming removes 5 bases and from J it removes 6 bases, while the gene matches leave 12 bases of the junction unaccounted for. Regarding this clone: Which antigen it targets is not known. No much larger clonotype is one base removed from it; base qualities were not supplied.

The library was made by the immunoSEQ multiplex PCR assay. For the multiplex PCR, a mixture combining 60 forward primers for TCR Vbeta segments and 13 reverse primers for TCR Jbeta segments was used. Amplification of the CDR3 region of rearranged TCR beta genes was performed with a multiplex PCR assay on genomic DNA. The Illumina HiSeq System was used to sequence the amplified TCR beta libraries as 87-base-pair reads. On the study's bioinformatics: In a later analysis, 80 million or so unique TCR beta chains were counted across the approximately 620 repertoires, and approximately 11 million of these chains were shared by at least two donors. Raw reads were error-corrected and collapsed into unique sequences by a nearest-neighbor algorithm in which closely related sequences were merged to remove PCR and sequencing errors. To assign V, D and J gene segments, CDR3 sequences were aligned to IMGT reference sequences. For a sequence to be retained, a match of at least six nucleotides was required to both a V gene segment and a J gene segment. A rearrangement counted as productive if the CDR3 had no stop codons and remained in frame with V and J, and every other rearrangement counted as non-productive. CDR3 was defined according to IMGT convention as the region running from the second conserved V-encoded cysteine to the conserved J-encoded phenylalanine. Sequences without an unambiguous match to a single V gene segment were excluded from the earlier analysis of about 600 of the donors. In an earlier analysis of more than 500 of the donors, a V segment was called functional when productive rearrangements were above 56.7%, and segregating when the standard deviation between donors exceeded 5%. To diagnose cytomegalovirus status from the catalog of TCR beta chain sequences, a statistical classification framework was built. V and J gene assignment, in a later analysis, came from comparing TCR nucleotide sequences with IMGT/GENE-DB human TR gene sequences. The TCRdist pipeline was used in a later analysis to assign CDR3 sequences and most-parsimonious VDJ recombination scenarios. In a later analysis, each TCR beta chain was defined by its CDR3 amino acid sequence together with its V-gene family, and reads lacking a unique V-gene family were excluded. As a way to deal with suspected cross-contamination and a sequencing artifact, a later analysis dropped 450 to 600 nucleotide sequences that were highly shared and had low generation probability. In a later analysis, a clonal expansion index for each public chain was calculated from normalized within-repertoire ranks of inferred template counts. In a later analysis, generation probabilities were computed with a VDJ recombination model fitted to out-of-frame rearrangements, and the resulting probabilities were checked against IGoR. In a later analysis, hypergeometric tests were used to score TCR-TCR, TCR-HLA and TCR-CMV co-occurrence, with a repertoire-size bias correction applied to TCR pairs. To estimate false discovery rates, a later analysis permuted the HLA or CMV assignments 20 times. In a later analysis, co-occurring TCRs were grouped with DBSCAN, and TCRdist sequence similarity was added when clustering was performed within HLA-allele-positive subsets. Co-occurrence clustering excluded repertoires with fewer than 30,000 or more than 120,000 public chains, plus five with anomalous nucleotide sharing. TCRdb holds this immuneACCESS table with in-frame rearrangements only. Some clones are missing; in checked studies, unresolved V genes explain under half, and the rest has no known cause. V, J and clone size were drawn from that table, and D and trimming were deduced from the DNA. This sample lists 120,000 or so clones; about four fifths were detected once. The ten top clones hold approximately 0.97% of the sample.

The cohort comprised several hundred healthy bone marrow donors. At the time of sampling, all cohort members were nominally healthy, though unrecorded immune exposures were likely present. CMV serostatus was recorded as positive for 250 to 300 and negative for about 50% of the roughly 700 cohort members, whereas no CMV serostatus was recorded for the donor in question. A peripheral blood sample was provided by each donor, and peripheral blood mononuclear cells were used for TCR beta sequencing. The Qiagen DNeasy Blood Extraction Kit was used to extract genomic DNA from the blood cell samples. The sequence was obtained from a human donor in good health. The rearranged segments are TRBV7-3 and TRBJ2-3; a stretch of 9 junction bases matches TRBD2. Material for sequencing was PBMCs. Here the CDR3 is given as CASSRGVAGERDTQYF. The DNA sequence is TGTGCCAGCAGCCGGGGGGTAGCGGGGGAAAGGGATACGCAGTATTTT.